What follows are 15 T cell receptor beta chains derived from one specimen sequenced in a study of blood T cell repertoires in COVID-19. Sequencing was performed with immunoSEQ multiplex PCR; in TCRdb, only in-frame clones are kept and a portion is missing. This sample has approximately 190,000 clones, with around 84% found just once. Sequencing was performed on peripheral blood. Every receptor here comes from a man younger than 40 with active or convalescent COVID-19.

V and J are TRBV7-3 and TRBJ2-3; 8 positions match TRBD1. V lost 6 bases, J lost 4 bases, and 6 bases stayed unmatched. The germline V gene has CDR1 SGHTA and CDR2 FQGTGA. CDR3 length: 14 residues. As DNA, the CDR3 is TGTGCCAGCAGGACAGGGGTATTGGCAGATACGCAGTATTTT. The encoded protein is CASRTGVLADTQYF.

The chain is built from TRBV6-6 and TRBJ1-2; 9 bases agree with TRBD1. After removal of 5 bases from V and 6 bases from J, the junction contained 10 bases not matched to a gene. The germline V gene encodes CDR1 MNHNY and CDR2 SVGAGI (reference sequence). The CDR3 contains 15 residues. The CDR3 reads CASSQSQGALDGYTF. Written as DNA, the CDR3 is TGTGCCAGCAGTCAGTCACAGGGGGCGCTGGATGGCTACACCTTC.

This chain uses TRBV25-1 with TRBJ2-1; 8 bases align to TRBD1. Germline CDR1 reads MGHDK; CDR2 reads SYGVNS. The CDR3 is 15 residues long. J gave up 10 bases and V 3 bases, and 11 bases lay outside the gene matches. In nucleotides, the CDR3 is TGTGCCAGCAGTGATCACGGGACAGGTAGGAGAGAGCAGTTCTTC. Its protein is CASSDHGTGRREQFF.

The J gene is TRBJ2-3, the V gene TRBV7-8, with 11 bases identical to TRBD1. V was pared by 4 bases and J by 2 bases, with 8 bases of the junction left unmatched. This CDR3 has 17 residues. The germline V gene has CDR1 SGHVS and CDR2 FQNEAQ. In nucleotides, the CDR3 is TGTGCCAGCAGCTATCCCGGGACAGGGGGATTCACAGATACGCAGTATTTT. This translates into CASSYPGTGGFTDTQYF.

The chain employs TRBV4-3 and TRBJ2-1; D unclear. CDR1 is LGHNA, CDR2 YSLEER, per germline. Trimming left V 0 bases short and J 10 bases short, with 7 bases between. The CDR3 spans 12 residues. CDR3 nucleotides: TGCGCCAGCAGCCAAGAATGGCAGGAGCAGTTCTTC. It translates to CASSQEWQEQFF.

V is TRBV6-2 or TRBV6-3 and J is TRBJ2-1; 15 bases are shared with TRBD2. CDR3 length: 16 amino acids. Germline V CDR1 and CDR2: MNHEY, SVGEGT. V lost 4 bases, J lost 6 bases, and 4 bases stayed unmatched. Written as DNA, the CDR3 is TGTGCCAGCAGTTGGGGACTAGCGGGAGGTCGCAATGAGCAGTTCTTC. It is translated as CASSWGLAGGRNEQFF.

This chain connects TRBV4-1 to TRBJ2-3; 10 bases are a match to TRBD2. The V gene's germline CDR1 is MGHRA and CDR2 YSYEKL. CDR3 length: 17 residues. Trimming at V came to 1 base and at J to 0 bases, leaving 4 bases not matched to a gene. The CDR3 region has the DNA TGCGCCAGCAGCCAAGGCCTAGCGGGGGCCAGCACAGATACGCAGTATTTT. Protein: CASSQGLAGASTDTQYF.

The V and J genes are TRBV19 and TRBJ1-5, with TRBD1 matching 8 bases. CDR3 length: 15 amino acids. J gave up 5 bases and V 6 bases, and 9 bases lay outside the gene matches. Germline loops: CDR1 LNHDA, CDR2 SQIVND (reference sequence). CDR3 in amino acids: CASRPGDRNDQPQHF. The CDR3 DNA sequence: TGTGCCAGTAGGCCGGGGGACAGGAACGATCAGCCCCAGCATTTT.

The chain is built from TRBV30 and TRBJ2-1; the D gene is possibly TRBD2 (5 bases). The CDR3 is 12 residues long. Germline CDR1 is GTSNPN and CDR2 is SVGIG (reference sequence). The V end lost 5 bases, the J end lost 1 base, and 6 bases lay between the germline ends. In DNA form, the CDR3 reads TGTGCCTGGTCGGGATCCTACAATGAGCAGTTCTTC. The encoded protein is CAWSGSYNEQFF.

The chain joins TRBV5-1 to TRBJ1-3; D gene ambiguous. V dropped 0 bases and J dropped 6 bases, with 10 bases sitting between them. Germline V lookup: CDR1 SGHRS, CDR2 YFSETQ. The CDR3 runs to 14 residues. CDR3 DNA sequence: TGCGCCAGCAGCTTGGAACCGAGCGAAAACACCATATATTTT. Protein product: CASSLEPSENTIYF.

The chain is built from TRBV28 and TRBJ1-1; no clear D gene. Trimming took off 2 bases at V and 4 bases at J, with 8 bases between the two ends. Germline-derived CDR1 and CDR2 are MDHEN and SYDVKM. The CDR3 length is 13 residues. The CDR3 here is CASSLELSTEAFF. CDR3 nucleotide sequence: TGTGCCAGCAGTTTAGAACTGAGCACTGAAGCTTTCTTT.

V usage is TRBV5-4 and J usage is TRBJ1-1; D may be TRBD1 (6 bases). Germline V gene sequence: CDR1 SGHNT, CDR2 YYREEE (reference sequence). The CDR3 has 14 residues. V lost 5 bases to trimming and J lost 0 bases, with 11 bases between them. DNA of the CDR3: TGTGCCAGCAGACGCCAGGGGTTGAACACTGAAGCTTTCTTT. It is translated as CASRRQGLNTEAFF. Using reference TRBV5-4 and TRBJ1-1 for the parts outside the CDR3, the full variable domain is ETGVTQSPTHLIKTRGQQVTLRCSSQSGHNTVSWYQQALGQGPQFIFQYYREEENGRGNFPPRFSGLQFPNYSSELNVNALELDDSALYLCASRRQGLNTEAFFGQGTRLTVV.

The chain couples TRBV5-1 to TRBJ1-2; D is unclear. Germline V CDR1 and CDR2: SGHRS, YFSETQ. This CDR3 region has 15 residues. V was pared by 2 bases and J by 8 bases, with 19 bases between. CDR3 loop: CASSFEGGQTEGYTF. In DNA form, the CDR3 reads TGCGCCAGCAGCTTCGAGGGCGGGCAAACGGAGGGCTACACCTTC.

This clone has only a few counts. The V call is TRBV18, the J call TRBJ1-2; TRBD1 might be the D (5 bases). From germline, CDR1 is KGHSH and CDR2 LQKENI. The CDR3 length is 15 residues. V lost 4 bases and J lost 8, with 20 bases in between. As DNA, the CDR3 is TGTGCCAGCTCACTGGGTACAGGTGGAAGCGTCGGCTACACCTTC. Encoded protein: CASSLGTGGSVGYTF.

This chain links TRBV3-1 (or the pseudogene TRBV3-2) with TRBJ2-3; 8 nucleotides match TRBD2. Per germline, CDR1 LGHDT and CDR2 YNNKEL (reference sequence). This CDR3 has 15 amino acids. The junction had 7 bases not matched to a gene; V was cut back by 1 base and J by 7 bases. CDR3 sequence: CASSQGGGSVNTQYF. CDR3 bases: TGTGCCAGCAGCCAAGGCGGGGGGAGTGTAAATACGCAGTATTTT.